What follows are 23 T cell receptor beta chains derived from one specimen sequenced in a study of cytomegalovirus exposure and HLA in healthy donors. The PCR was carried out with 60 Vbeta primers and 13 Jbeta primers. The protocol was immunoSEQ multiplex PCR, while the TCRdb copy is restricted to in-frame clones and leaves out a portion. The table has 90,000 to 140,000 clones, over 70% seen once. Sequencing input: PBMCs. The receptors here all came from a man aged 25 to 40 in good health and CMV-seronegative.

The rearrangement joins TRBV5-1 to TRBJ2-1; 11 bases map to TRBD2. Germline loops: CDR1 SGHRS, CDR2 YFSETQ. V lost 4 bases, J lost 6 bases, and 6 bases stayed unmatched. The CDR3 is made up of 15 amino acids. CDR3 residues: CASSRLAGILNEQFF. The DNA of the CDR3 is TGCGCCAGCAGCCGACTAGCGGGAATTCTCAATGAGCAGTTCTTC.

In this sample, this clone turned up a few times. The chain links TRBV5-4 to TRBJ1-5; no clear D. Germline V lookup: CDR1 SGHNT, CDR2 YYREEE (reference sequence). Trimming pared 4 bases from V and 5 bases from J, leaving 16 bases between. The CDR3 length is 15 residues. The CDR3 sequence: CASSPGLPGDQPQHF. CDR3 DNA sequence: TGTGCCAGCAGCCCTGGACTGCCTGGTGATCAGCCCCAGCATTTT.

This clone was seen a few times. The junction departs from germline at one end; a sequencing error may be responsible. V and J are TRBV7-8 and TRBJ1-5, with D possibly TRBD1 on 5 matching bases. The CDR3 is made up of 16 amino acids. From germline, CDR1 is SGHVS and CDR2 FQNEAQ. The CDR3 DNA follows: TGTGCCAGCAGCTTAAGTAGTCAGCCAGGGCGCCAGCCCCAGAATTTT. It is translated as CASSLSSQPGRQPQNF.

V gene TRBV5-5 combines with J gene TRBJ2-1, with D perhaps matching TRBD2 (6 bases). V lost 6 bases to trimming and J lost 5 bases, with 24 bases between them. This CDR3 is built from 17 residues. Germline V lookup: CDR1 SGHKS, CDR2 YYEKEE (reference sequence). CDR3 amino acids: CASILRGGIAAHNEQFF. The CDR3 nucleotides read TGTGCCAGCATCCTGCGGGGTGGAATAGCGGCTCACAATGAGCAGTTCTTC.

The V and J genes are TRBV7-6 and TRBJ2-5; 10 bases map to TRBD2. This CDR3 region has 14 residues. Germline V lookup: CDR1 SGHVS, CDR2 FNYEAQ. Trimming at V came to 5 bases and at J to 4 bases, leaving 4 bases not matched to a gene. The CDR3 DNA reads as TGTGCCAGCAGCCAGAGACTAGCGGGAGAGACCCAGTACTTC. Its translation is CASSQRLAGETQYF. The variable domain in full, with the rest retrieved from reference TRBV7-6 and TRBJ2-5, is GAGVSQSPRYKVTKRGQDVALRCDPISGHVSLYWYRQALGQGPEFLTYFNYEAQQDKSGLPNDRFSAERPEGSISTLTIQRTEQRDSAMYRCASSQRLAGETQYFGPGTRLLVL.

The chain uses TRBV7-8 and TRBJ1-3; maybe TRBD1 (6 bases). The V and J ends lost 2 bases and 3 bases respectively, with 11 bases between them. Germline CDR1 SGHVS, CDR2 FQNEAQ. The CDR3 is 15 amino acids. The CDR3, as DNA: TGTGCCAGCAGCTTATCAGGGGAAGGTGGAAACACCATATATTTT. This encodes CASSLSGEGGNTIYF.

The chain combines TRBV30 with TRBJ1-1, with 7 nucleotides matching TRBD1. The J segment lost 1 base and the V segment lost 1 base, leaving 3 bases of the junction unmatched. The CDR3 spans 14 residues. CDR1 is GTSNPN, CDR2 SVGIG, per germline (reference sequence). CDR3 protein: CAWSAGTANTEAFF. The CDR3 nucleotides are TGTGCCTGGAGTGCCGGGACAGCGAACACTGAAGCTTTCTTT. Using reference TRBV30 and TRBJ1-1 for the parts outside the CDR3, the full variable domain is SQTIHQWPATLVQPVGSPLSLECTVEGTSNPNLYWYRQAAGRGLQLLFYSVGIGQISSEVPQNLSASRPQDRQFILSSKKLLLSDSGFYLCAWSAGTANTEAFFGQGTRLTVV.

The chain couples TRBV29-1 to TRBJ2-7; D is unclear. Germline V gene lookup returns CDR1 SQVTM and CDR2 ANQGSEA. The CDR3 length is 10 residues. Trimming removed 5 bases from V and 2 bases from J, with 4 bases in between. Written as DNA, the CDR3 is TGCAGCGTTTTAGCCTACGAGCAGTACTTC. This translates into CSVLAYEQYF.

J is TRBJ1-6 and V is TRBV7-6; D is undetermined. The CDR3 covers 17 residues. V lost 5 bases, J lost 7 bases, and 21 bases lay in between. Germline assignment: CDR1 SGHVS and CDR2 FNYEAQ. In DNA form, the CDR3 reads TGTGCCAGCAGCCCAAACGCTTGGCGGCTTTTAAATTCACCCCTCCACTTT. Its protein is CASSPNAWRLLNSPLHF.

The chain is built from TRBV19 and TRBJ2-5, with 12 bases aligning to TRBD2. Looked up from germline, CDR1 is LNHDA and CDR2 is SQIVND (reference sequence). The CDR3 is 15 residues long. The V segment lost 5 bases and the J segment 1 base; nucleotides outside the gene matches: 2. DNA of the CDR3: TGTGCCAGTAGTCGGACTAGCGGGACCCAAGAGACCCAGTACTTC. Translated, it gives CASSRTSGTQETQYF.

The CDR3 DNA is TGTGCCAGCAGCCACGCGGGGAGTAGCTTACGCAATGAGCAGTTCTTC. Translating it yields CASSHAGSSLRNEQFF. V usage is TRBV4-2 and J usage is TRBJ2-1; D is possibly TRBD2 (6 bases). Germline CDR1 reads LGHNA; CDR2 reads YNFKEQ. The CDR3 extends over 16 amino acids. The ends were cut back, 3 bases at V and 6 bases at J, with 18 bases in the middle.

The V gene is TRBV6-5, the J gene TRBJ1-5, with 7 bases matching TRBD1. This CDR3 contains 13 residues. Germline V gene data show CDR1 as MNHEY and CDR2 as SVGAGI. The CDR3: CPVDREKNQPQHF. CDR3 coding DNA: TGTCCCGTCGACAGGGAAAAAAATCAGCCCCAGCATTTT.

The chain joins TRBV28 to TRBJ1-2; 7 nucleotides align to TRBD1. The germline V gene encodes CDR1 MDHEN and CDR2 SYDVKM. The ends lost 5 bases at V and 0 bases at J; junction bases unmatched: 3. The CDR3 is 14 residues long. The CDR3 DNA follows: TGTGCCAGCAGTCCGGGACAGTCTAACTATGGCTACACCTTC. Translating gives CASSPGQSNYGYTF.

The chain recombines TRBV5-1 with TRBJ2-3, with TRBD2 matching over 13 bases. The CDR3 runs to 16 residues. J lost 2 bases, V lost 2 bases, and 2 bases had no gene match. Germline CDR1 SGHRS, CDR2 YFSETQ. The CDR3 DNA reads as TGCGCCAGCAGCTTCGGGACTAGCGGGATCACAGATACGCAGTATTTT. Translating gives CASSFGTSGITDTQYF. The full variable domain, completed using reference TRBV5-1 and TRBJ2-3, is KAGVTQTPRYLIKTRGQQVTLSCSPISGHRSVSWYQQTPGQGLQFLFEYFSETQRNKGNFPGRFSGRQFSNSRSEMNVSTLELGDSALYLCASSFGTSGITDTQYFGPGTRLTVL.

This clone turned up a few times. This rearrangement joins TRBV7-9 to TRBJ2-3; TRBD2 matches at 9 bases. CDR3 size: 15 residues. Germline lookup yields CDR1 SEHNR and CDR2 FQNEAQ (reference sequence). J lost 4 bases, V lost 6 bases, and 8 bases had no gene match. The CDR3 loop reads CASSSVAGEPDTQYF. The CDR3 DNA sequence: TGTGCCAGCAGTTCGGTAGCGGGAGAGCCAGATACGCAGTATTTT.

The chain recombines TRBV7-2 with TRBJ1-5; D ambiguous. Germline CDR1 is SGHTA and CDR2 is FQGNSA. V gave up 5 bases and J gave up 0 bases, with 8 bases separating them. The CDR3 has 14 residues. CDR3 DNA sequence: TGTGCCAGCAGCCCCTATTATAGCAATCAGCCCCAGCATTTT. This encodes CASSPYYSNQPQHF. The whole variable domain, remainder taken from reference TRBV7-2 and TRBJ1-5, is GAGVSQSPSNKVTEKGKDVELRCDPISGHTALYWYRQSLGQGLEFLIYFQGNSAPDKSGLPSDRFSAERTGGSVSTLTIQRTQQEDSAVYLCASSPYYSNQPQHFGDGTRLSIL.

This clone was found once. The J gene is TRBJ2-3, the V gene TRBV4-2, with 15 positions matching TRBD2. Per germline, CDR1 LGHNA and CDR2 YNFKEQ. V was clipped by 2 bases and J by 4 bases; unmatched bases: 7. This CDR3 spans 18 amino acids. DNA of the CDR3: TGTGCCAGCAGCCAACGTCCGGGACTAGCGGGAGGCGCAGATACGCAGTATTTT. Translating gives CASSQRPGLAGGADTQYF.

The chain has TRBV5-1 and TRBJ1-5; no reliable D call. Trimming took 0 bases from V and 5 from J, leaving 18 bases between them. The CDR3 loop spans 17 amino acids. Germline V gene sequence: CDR1 SGHRS, CDR2 YFSETQ. Here the CDR3 DNA reads TGCGCCAGCAGCTTGGGGGCCATAACACGGCCCGATCAGCCCCAGCATTTT. As protein: CASSLGAITRPDQPQHF. The complete variable domain, with remaining parts taken from reference TRBV5-1 and TRBJ1-5, reads KAGVTQTPRYLIKTRGQQVTLSCSPISGHRSVSWYQQTPGQGLQFLFEYFSETQRNKGNFPGRFSGRQFSNSRSEMNVSTLELGDSALYLCASSLGAITRPDQPQHFGDGTRLSIL.

V and J are TRBV4-3 and TRBJ2-1; the match to TRBD1 covers 11 bases. J lost 4 bases, V lost 4 bases, and 3 bases had no gene match. The germline gives CDR1 LGHNA, CDR2 YSLEER. CDR3 length: 15 residues. Here the CDR3 DNA reads TGCGCCAGCAGCCGGGACAGGGGGTCGTACAATGAGCAGTTCTTC. Protein: CASSRDRGSYNEQFF.

V and J are TRBV6-5 and TRBJ1-2, with 9 bases matching TRBD1. This CDR3 contains 12 residues. V gave up 8 bases and J gave up 4 bases; unmatched junction bases: 2. Looked up from germline, CDR1 is MNHEY and CDR2 is SVGAGI. The CDR3 nucleotides read TGTGCCAGCGCGACAGGGGGCTATGGCTACACCTTC. This sequence encodes CASATGGYGYTF.

The chain links TRBV30 to TRBJ2-3; TRBD2 agrees at 10 bases. The CDR3 runs 15 residues. Trimming removed 8 bases from V and 5 bases from J; junction bases left unmatched: 13. The germline V gene encodes CDR1 GTSNPN and CDR2 SVGIG (reference sequence). The CDR3 here is CARAVGAGGQDTQYF. The DNA for the CDR3 is TGTGCCCGCGCCGTAGGAGCGGGGGGGCAAGATACGCAGTATTTT.

The chain joins TRBV18 to TRBJ2-7; the match to TRBD2 covers 8 bases. CDR3 length: 14 amino acids. The germline gives CDR1 KGHSH, CDR2 LQKENI. The J segment lost 4 bases and the V segment lost 6 bases, leaving 8 bases of the junction unmatched. The CDR3 loop reads CASSHGGAGYEQYF. The DNA for the CDR3 is TGTGCCAGCTCGCACGGGGGGGCCGGTTACGAGCAGTACTTC.

The chain recombines TRBV9 with TRBJ2-1; possible D gene TRBD2, 5 bases. Germline CDR1 SGDLS, CDR2 YYNGEE. V was cut by 4 bases and J by 0 bases, with 17 bases left in between. The CDR3 has 17 residues. In nucleotides, the CDR3 is TGTGCCAGCAGCCCAACTTCCGGGAAAAACTCCTACAATGAGCAGTTCTTC. Translating it yields CASSPTSGKNSYNEQFF.